This TCR beta chain was profiled in a study of T cells in Graves' hyperthyroidism and ophthalmopathy. V was cut by 7 bases and J by 3 bases, with 15 bases left in between. The CDR3 is made up of 14 amino acids. Criteria for exclusion of patients were uncontrolled infection, other autoimmune disease, pregnancy or lactation. RNA transcripts provided the source from which TCR beta CDR3 regions were amplified. HTBI primers were the set used in a first-round RT-PCR of the TCR CDR3. TCRdb called the multiplex PCR reads again in MiXCR, with one record for every CDR3 protein. The profile shows some 180,000 distinct CDR3 sequences, about 15% of them singletons. This clonotype was seen many times.

Sequenced input: blood. The chain employs TRBV12-3 or TRBV12-4 and TRBJ1-2; weak D call: TRBD1 (5 bases). This clonotype originated in a woman between 45 and 65 years old with Graves' hyperthyroidism. The CDR3 spells CASTIRVEYYGYTF. CDR3 coding DNA: TGTGCCAGCACCATCAGGGTTGAATACTATGGCTACACCTTC.